Shown below are 16 T cell receptor beta chains from a single sample sequenced in a study of cytomegalovirus exposure and HLA in healthy donors. With 60 Vbeta and 13 Jbeta primers, the PCR was carried out. Sequenced by immunoSEQ multiplex PCR; TCRdb stores in-frame clones only, minus some. Here the sample spans 140,000 to 150,000 clones, roughly 87% being singletons. Sequenced material: PBMCs. These TCRs come from a woman aged 40 to 55 in good health and CMV-seronegative.

V is TRBV10-3 and J is TRBJ2-3, with 7 bases aligning to TRBD1. From germline, CDR1 is ENHRY and CDR2 SYGVKD. The CDR3 is made up of 14 amino acids. V lost 3 bases, J lost 3 bases, and 3 bases stayed unmatched. The CDR3 spells CAISEDRATDTQYF. CDR3 DNA sequence: TGTGCCATCAGTGAAGACAGGGCAACAGATACGCAGTATTTT.

The chain carries TRBV11-2 and TRBJ2-7, with a weak D call TRBD1 (6 bases). The V gene's germline CDR1 is SGHAT and CDR2 FQNNGV. V gave up 5 bases and J gave up 9 bases, with 17 bases separating them. The length of the CDR3 is 13 residues. For the CDR3, the DNA is TGTGCCAGCAGCCCACAGGGAGCAAGTGCGCAGTACTTC. Its protein product is CASSPQGASAQYF.

CDR3 in DNA: TGCGCCAGCAGCCAACCTACAGGGGAAGGGGCTTATGAAAAACTGTTTTTT. This encodes CASSQPTGEGAYEKLFF. J is TRBJ1-4 and V is TRBV4-1; TRBD1 agrees at 7 bases. Per the germline V gene, CDR1 is MGHRA and CDR2 is YSYEKL. V was clipped by 2 bases and J by 6 bases; unmatched bases: 12. CDR3 size: 17 residues.

The J gene is TRBJ2-1, the V gene TRBV23-1; TRBD2 aligns across 7 bases. TRBV23-1 carries the ORF label, with uncertain function. The CDR3 spans 17 residues. J was trimmed by 7 bases and V by 10 bases; bases with no gene match: 22. CDR3 amino acids: CATRGPNLGLRQNEQFF. The DNA of the CDR3 is TGCGCCACCAGAGGGCCGAACTTGGGACTAAGACAAAATGAGCAGTTCTTC.

The chain carries TRBV5-1 and TRBJ2-6, with D maybe TRBD2 (6 bases). The CDR3 totals 17 residues. The germline V gene has CDR1 SGHRS and CDR2 YFSETQ. Trimming removed 0 bases at V and 1 base at J, with 11 bases between. This CDR3 reads CASSLGSGESGANVLTF. The CDR3 DNA follows: TGCGCCAGCAGCTTGGGGTCGGGGGAGTCTGGGGCCAACGTCCTGACTTTC.

The genes are TRBV6-6 and TRBJ2-1; the match to TRBD2 covers 7 bases. The length of the CDR3 is 13 residues. Germline lookup yields CDR1 MNHNY and CDR2 SVGAGI (reference sequence). V lost 7 bases and J lost 12; bases outside the gene matches: 12. For the CDR3, the DNA is TGTGCCAGCACCTCAGGCGGGAGTAGCGGGCAGTTCTTC. Amino acids: CASTSGGSSGQFF.

The chain is built from TRBV6-5 and TRBJ1-1; D gene unclear. The CDR3 covers 13 residues. Germline values: CDR1 MNHEY, CDR2 SVGAGI. V shed 6 bases and J shed 4 bases, with 12 bases lying between them. The CDR3 nucleotides are TGTGCCAGCAGCCCGGGAAGAGTCACTGAAGCTTTCTTT. It is translated as CASSPGRVTEAFF.

The genes are TRBV7-9 and TRBJ2-7; D gene ambiguous. The CDR3 consists of 14 residues. CDR1 SEHNR and CDR2 FQNEAQ come from the germline V gene (reference sequence). V lost 1 base, J lost 2 bases, and 9 bases lay in between. CDR3 sequence: CASSLGRRTYEQYF. CDR3 coding DNA: TGTGCCAGCAGCTTAGGACGGCGGACCTACGAGCAGTACTTC.

A few counts support this clone. The identical CDR3 is also encoded by other nucleotide sequences in the sample. V gene TRBV7-9 combines with J gene TRBJ2-3; TRBD2 matches at 10 bases. This CDR3 region has 15 residues. V shed 2 bases and J 3 bases; nucleotides not matched to a gene: 2. Germline CDR1 reads SEHNR; CDR2 reads FQNEAQ (reference sequence). CDR3 sequence: CASSLLAGVTDTQYF. The CDR3 nucleotides are TGTGCCAGCAGCTTACTAGCGGGAGTGACAGATACGCAGTATTTT.

Here the CDR3 reads CSVGWADSYEQYF. As DNA, the CDR3 is TGCAGCGTTGGATGGGCAGACTCCTACGAGCAGTACTTC. This chain joins TRBV29-1 and TRBJ2-7; D unclear. Per germline, CDR1 SQVTM and CDR2 ANQGSEA. V was clipped by 4 bases and J by 0 bases, with 10 bases between them. This CDR3 comprises 13 residues.

This chain links TRBV19 with TRBJ2-1; 8 bases align to TRBD2. V was clipped by 7 bases and J by 2 bases; unmatched bases: 4. Germline values: CDR1 LNHDA, CDR2 SQIVND (reference sequence). The CDR3 extends over 14 amino acids. CDR3 nucleotides: TGTGCCAGTAAAGCGGGAGACACCTACAATGAGCAGTTCTTC. Amino acid sequence: CASKAGDTYNEQFF.

This clone appeared a single time. CDR3 sequence: CASSFTSGQETQYF. The CDR3 DNA sequence: TGTGCCAGCAGCTTTACTAGCGGCCAAGAGACCCAGTACTTC. This sequence joins TRBV7-6 and TRBJ2-5; 8 nucleotides line up with TRBD2. V gave up 3 bases and J gave up 1 base; unmatched junction bases: 1. Germline CDR1 SGHVS, CDR2 FNYEAQ. CDR3 length: 14 amino acids.

This chain links TRBV10-3 with TRBJ1-1; D remains unclear. Germline V gene data show CDR1 as ENHRY and CDR2 as SYGVKD. CDR3 size: 14 residues. Trimming stripped 3 bases from V and 1 base from J, with 9 bases between. CDR3 sequence (DNA): TGTGCCATCAGTGAAACATTAACGAACACTGAAGCTTTCTTT. Its translation is CAISETLTNTEAFF.

The genes are TRBV10-3 and TRBJ2-2; D might be TRBD2 (5 bases). This CDR3 spans 15 amino acids. Trimming took off 3 bases at V and 3 bases at J, with 11 bases between the two ends. Germline V gene data show CDR1 as ENHRY and CDR2 as SYGVKD. The CDR3 region has the DNA TGTGCCATCAGTGATTCGGGATCCTACACCGGGGAGCTGTTTTTT. Translated, it gives CAISDSGSYTGELFF.

This chain connects TRBV27 to TRBJ2-7; 7 nucleotides align to TRBD2. After removal of 6 bases from V and 2 bases from J, the junction contained 4 bases not matched to a gene. The V gene's germline CDR1 is MNHEY and CDR2 SMNVEV (reference sequence). The CDR3 sequence is 13 residues long. In DNA form, the CDR3 reads TGTGCCAGCAGCCGCAGCGGGGCCTACGAGCAGTACTTC. Encoded protein: CASSRSGAYEQYF.

This clone has a single count. The V gene is TRBV11-3, the J gene TRBJ2-5, with 14 positions matching TRBD2. After removal of 5 bases from V and 3 bases from J, the junction contained 5 bases not matched to a gene. Germline lookup yields CDR1 SGHNT and CDR2 YENEEA. The length of the CDR3 is 16 residues. DNA of the CDR3: TGTGCCAGCAGCAATGGACTAGCGGGAGGAAAAGAGACCCAGTACTTC. It yields the protein CASSNGLAGGKETQYF.